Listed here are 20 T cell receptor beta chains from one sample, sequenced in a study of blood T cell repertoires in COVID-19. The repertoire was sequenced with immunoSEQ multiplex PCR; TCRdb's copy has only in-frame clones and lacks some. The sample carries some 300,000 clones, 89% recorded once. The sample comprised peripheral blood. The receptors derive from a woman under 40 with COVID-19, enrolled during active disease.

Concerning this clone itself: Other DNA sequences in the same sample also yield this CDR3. CDR3 loop: CASSQVPGMNTEAFF. CDR3 in DNA: TGTGCCAGCAGCCAAGTCCCAGGGATGAACACTGAAGCTTTCTTT. The chain employs TRBV4-2 and TRBJ1-1; tentative D call: TRBD1 (5 bases). The CDR3 totals 15 residues. Between the trimmed V and J ends, which lost 1 base and 0 bases, there was a span of 9 bases. CDR1 is LGHNA, CDR2 YNFKEQ, per germline.

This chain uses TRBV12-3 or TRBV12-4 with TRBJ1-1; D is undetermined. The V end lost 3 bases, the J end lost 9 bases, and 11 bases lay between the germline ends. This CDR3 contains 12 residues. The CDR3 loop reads CASSFSQSKAFF. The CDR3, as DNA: TGTGCCAGCAGTTTTAGCCAGTCCAAAGCTTTCTTT.

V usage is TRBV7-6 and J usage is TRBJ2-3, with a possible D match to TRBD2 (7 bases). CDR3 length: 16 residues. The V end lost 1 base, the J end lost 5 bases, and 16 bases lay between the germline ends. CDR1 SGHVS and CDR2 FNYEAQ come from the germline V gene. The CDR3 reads CASSLGAGAGGDTQYF. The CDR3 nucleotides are TGTGCCAGCAGCTTAGGGGCGGGGGCCGGAGGAGATACGCAGTATTTT.

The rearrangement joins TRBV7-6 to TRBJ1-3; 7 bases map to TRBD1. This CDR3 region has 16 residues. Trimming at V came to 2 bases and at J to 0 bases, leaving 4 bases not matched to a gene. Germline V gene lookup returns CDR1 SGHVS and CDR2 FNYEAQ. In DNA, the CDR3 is TGTGCCAGCAGCTTACGAGGGGGCTCCTCTGGAAACACCATATATTTT. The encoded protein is CASSLRGGSSGNTIYF.

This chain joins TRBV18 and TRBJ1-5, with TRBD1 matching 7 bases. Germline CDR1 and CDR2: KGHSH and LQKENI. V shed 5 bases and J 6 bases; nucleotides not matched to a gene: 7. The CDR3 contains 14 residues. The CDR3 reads CASSMRQGGQPQHF. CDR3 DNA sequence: TGTGCCAGCTCAATGAGACAGGGCGGTCAGCCCCAGCATTTT.

CDR3 protein: CASSRFTGGGDGYTF. In nucleotides, the CDR3 is TGTGCCAGCAGTCGATTCACAGGGGGCGGGGATGGCTACACCTTC. V usage is TRBV11-2 and J usage is TRBJ1-2; 9 bases are a match to TRBD1. This CDR3 is 15 amino acids long. Losses at the gene ends were 6 bases for V and 6 bases for J; bases not matched to a gene: 11. The germline V gene has CDR1 SGHAT and CDR2 FQNNGV.

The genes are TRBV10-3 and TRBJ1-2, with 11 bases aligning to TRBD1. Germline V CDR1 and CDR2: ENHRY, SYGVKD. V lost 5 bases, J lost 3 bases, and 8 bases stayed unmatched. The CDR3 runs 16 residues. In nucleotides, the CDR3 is TGTGCCATCAGTCCGGGACAGGGGGGAGGGTACTATGGCTACACCTTC. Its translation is CAISPGQGGGYYGYTF.

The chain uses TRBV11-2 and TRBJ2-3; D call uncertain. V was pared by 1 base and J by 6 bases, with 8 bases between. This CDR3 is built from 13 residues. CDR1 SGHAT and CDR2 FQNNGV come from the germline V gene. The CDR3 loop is CASSLVPEDTQYF. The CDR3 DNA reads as TGTGCCAGCAGCTTAGTCCCGGAGGATACGCAGTATTTT. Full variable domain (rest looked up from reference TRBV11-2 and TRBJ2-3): EAGVAQSPRYKIIEKRQSVAFWCNPISGHATLYWYQQILGQGPKLLIQFQNNGVVDDSQLPKDRFSAERLKGVDSTLKIQPAKLEDSAVYLCASSLVPEDTQYFGPGTRLTVL.

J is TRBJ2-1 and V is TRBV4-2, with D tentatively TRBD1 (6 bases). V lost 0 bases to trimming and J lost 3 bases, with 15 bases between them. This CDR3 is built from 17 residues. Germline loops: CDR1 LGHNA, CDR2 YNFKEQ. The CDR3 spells CASSQDPWDIDYNEQFF. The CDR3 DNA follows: TGTGCCAGCAGCCAAGATCCGTGGGACATCGACTACAATGAGCAGTTCTTC.

CDR3 sequence: CASSGRTDTQYF. The CDR3 DNA is TGCGCCAGCAGCGGGCGAACAGATACGCAGTATTTT. The chain joins TRBV5-1 to TRBJ2-3; D is unresolved. Trimming pared 4 bases from V and 3 bases from J, leaving 6 bases between. Germline V gene data show CDR1 as SGHRS and CDR2 as YFSETQ. The CDR3 covers 12 residues.

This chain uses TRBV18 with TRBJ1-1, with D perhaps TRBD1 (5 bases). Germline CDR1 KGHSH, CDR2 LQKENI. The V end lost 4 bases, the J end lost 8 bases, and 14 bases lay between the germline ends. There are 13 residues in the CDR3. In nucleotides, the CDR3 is TGTGCCAGCTCACAGGACAACCTTTTAGAAGCTTTCTTT. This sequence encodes CASSQDNLLEAFF.

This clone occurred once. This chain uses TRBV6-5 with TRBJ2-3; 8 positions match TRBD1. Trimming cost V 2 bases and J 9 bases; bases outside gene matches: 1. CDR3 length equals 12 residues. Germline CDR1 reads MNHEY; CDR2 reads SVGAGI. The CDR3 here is CASSYGQGTQYF. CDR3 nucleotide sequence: TGTGCCAGCAGTTACGGACAGGGCACGCAGTATTTT.

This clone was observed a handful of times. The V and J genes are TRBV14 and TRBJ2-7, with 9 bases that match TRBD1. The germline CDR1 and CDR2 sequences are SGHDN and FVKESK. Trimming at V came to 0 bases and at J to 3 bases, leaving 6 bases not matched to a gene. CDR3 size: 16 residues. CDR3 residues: CASSQEQGTGIYEQYF. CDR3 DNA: TGTGCCAGCAGCCAAGAGCAAGGGACAGGGATCTACGAGCAGTACTTC.

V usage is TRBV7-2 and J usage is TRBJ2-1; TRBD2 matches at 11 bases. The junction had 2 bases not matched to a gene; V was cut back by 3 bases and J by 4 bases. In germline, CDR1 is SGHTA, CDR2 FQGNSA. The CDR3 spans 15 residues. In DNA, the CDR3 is TGTGCCAGCAGCTTTAGCGGGGGGGATTACAATGAGCAGTTCTTC. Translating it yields CASSFSGGDYNEQFF.

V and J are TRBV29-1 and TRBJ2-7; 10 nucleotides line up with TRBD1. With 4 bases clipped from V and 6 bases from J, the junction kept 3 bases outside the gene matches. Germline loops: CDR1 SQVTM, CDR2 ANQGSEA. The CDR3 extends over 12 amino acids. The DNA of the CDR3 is TGCAGCGTTGGGACAGGGGGTGGCGAGCAGTACGTC. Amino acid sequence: CSVGTGGGEQYV.

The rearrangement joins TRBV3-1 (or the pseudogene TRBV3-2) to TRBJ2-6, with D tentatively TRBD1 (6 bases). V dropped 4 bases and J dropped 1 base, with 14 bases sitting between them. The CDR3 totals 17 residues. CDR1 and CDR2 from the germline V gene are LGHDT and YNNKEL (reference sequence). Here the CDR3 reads CASSRGYRASGANVLTF. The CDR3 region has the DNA TGTGCCAGCAGCCGCGGATACAGGGCGTCTGGGGCCAACGTCCTGACTTTC.

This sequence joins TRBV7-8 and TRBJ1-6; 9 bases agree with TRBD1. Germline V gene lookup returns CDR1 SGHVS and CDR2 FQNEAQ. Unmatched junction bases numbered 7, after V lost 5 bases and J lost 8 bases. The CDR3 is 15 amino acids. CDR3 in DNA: TGTGCCAGCAGCCAAAGGACAGGGGCTGATTCACCCCTCCACTTT. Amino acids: CASSQRTGADSPLHF.

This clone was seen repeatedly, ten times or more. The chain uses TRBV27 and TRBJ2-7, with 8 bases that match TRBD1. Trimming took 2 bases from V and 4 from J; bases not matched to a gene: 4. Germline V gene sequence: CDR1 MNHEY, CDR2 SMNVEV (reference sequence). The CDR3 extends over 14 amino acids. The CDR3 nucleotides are TGTGCCAGCAGTTTAAGGACAGGGTATTACGAGCAGTACTTC. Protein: CASSLRTGYYEQYF.

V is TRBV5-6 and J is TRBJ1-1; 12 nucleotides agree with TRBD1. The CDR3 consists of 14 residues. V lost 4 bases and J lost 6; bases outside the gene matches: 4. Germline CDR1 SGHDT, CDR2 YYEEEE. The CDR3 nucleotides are TGTGCCAGCAGCAAGGGACAGGGGGCGTCTGAAGCTTTCTTT. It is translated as CASSKGQGASEAFF.

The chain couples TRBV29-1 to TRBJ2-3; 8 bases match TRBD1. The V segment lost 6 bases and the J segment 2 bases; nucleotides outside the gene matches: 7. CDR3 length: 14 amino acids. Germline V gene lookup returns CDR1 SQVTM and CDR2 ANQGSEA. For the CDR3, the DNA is TGCAGCGTGACCGACAGGGGAACCACAGATACGCAGTATTTT. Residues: CSVTDRGTTDTQYF.